This T cell receptor beta chain was retrieved from a study of somatic mutations in cytotoxic T cells in rheumatoid arthritis. TCRdb's copy holds only in-frame clones and misses some; the assay was immunoSEQ multiplex PCR. The sample records about 19,000 clones, over 75% being singletons. From germline, CDR1 is SGDLS and CDR2 YYNGEE. With 3 bases removed from V and 8 bases from J, the gap between germline ends came to 17 bases. This CDR3 comprises 15 residues. Isolating CD4+ and CD8+ cells involved positive magnetic bead selection on an AutoMACS. Their purity was then checked by flow cytometry. The chain carries TRBV9 and TRBJ2-2; D is possibly TRBD2 (5 bases). This TCR was recovered from an adult with rheumatoid arthritis. Sequencing was done on a sample of CD8+ T cells sorted from blood. Here the CDR3 reads CASSDDSVLAGELFF. In DNA form, the CDR3 reads TGTGCCAGCAGCGACGATTCGGTTCTAGCAGGGGAGCTGTTTTTT.